One T cell receptor (beta chain) is described in this entry. These data belong to a study of blood T cell repertoires in COVID-19. About the study: The samples span acute and convalescent COVID-19 from the United States, Italy and Spain. The analysed material was cDNA or gDNA that came from T cells, B-cell-depleted T cells, or PBMCs.

Under the authors' procedure: Reference gene primer amplification gave estimated nucleated cell counts. TCRdb keeps only in-frame clones here, not all; method: immunoSEQ multiplex PCR. V and J calls and clone size are those listed in that table; D and trimming were worked out from the DNA. There are roughly 50,000 clones in the sample; approximately 92% occur only once, and about 6.5% lies in the top ten. This CDR3 is built from 14 residues. The clonotype was recovered from a middle-aged man with active COVID-19. The V gene is TRBV1, the J gene TRBJ2-1; TRBD2, as called in the table, went unchecked against the DNA. TRBV1 is deemed a pseudogene. Sequences were obtained from peripheral blood. The CDR3 spells CTSSQQGLSHEQFF. The CDR3 coding sequence is TGCACCAGCAGCCAACAAGGACTGTCCCATGAGCAGTTCTTC.